The 30 T cell receptor beta chains below were found in one sample sequenced in a study of somatic mutations in cytotoxic T cells in rheumatoid arthritis. This table comes from immunoSEQ multiplex PCR, and its TCRdb copy is limited to in-frame clones, with some not included. The data contain under 15,000 clones, 70% to 80% of them seen just once; the ten biggest clones take up 13% to 15%. The sequenced sample consisted of CD8+ T cells sorted from blood. These receptors all stem from a man aged 45 to 65 in good health.

J is TRBJ2-3 and V is TRBV7-6, with D possibly called TRBD1 or TRBD2 (6 bases each). Germline values: CDR1 SGHVS, CDR2 FNYEAQ. V lost 4 bases to trimming and J lost 11 bases, with 13 bases between them. This CDR3 spans 12 amino acids. The CDR3 region has the DNA TGTGCCAGCAGCTCAGGGGAGGACGGGCAGTATTTT. Translation gives CASSSGEDGQYF.

This chain uses TRBV11-2 with TRBJ2-5, with 7 bases identical to TRBD2. The CDR3 is made up of 14 amino acids. V gave up 0 bases and J gave up 5 bases; unmatched junction bases: 3. Germline loops: CDR1 SGHAT, CDR2 FQNNGV. CDR3 bases: TGTGCCAGCAGCTTAGAAACTAGCGTCGAGACCCAGTACTTC. It yields the protein CASSLETSVETQYF.

This rearrangement joins TRBV6-5 to TRBJ2-1; no clear D. This CDR3 region has 13 residues. Trimming cost V 5 bases and J 3 bases, with 8 bases left between them. Germline lookup yields CDR1 MNHEY and CDR2 SVGAGI. The DNA for the CDR3 is TGTGCCAGCAGTCGGACCAACTACAATGAGCAGTTCTTC. It specifies CASSRTNYNEQFF.

The chain has TRBV5-8 and TRBJ1-2; 7 bases agree with TRBD1. The CDR3 is made up of 15 amino acids. The trim removed 1 base at V and 3 bases at J, leaving 6 bases unmatched. CDR1 and CDR2 from the germline V gene are SGHTS and YDEGEE. CDR3 coding DNA: TGTGCCAGCAGCTTGATTTCGGGGACAGACTATGGCTACACCTTC. Translation: CASSLISGTDYGYTF.

The rearrangement uses TRBV10-1 and TRBJ1-5, with unresolved D. V was pared by 8 bases and J by 3 bases, with 11 bases between. The germline CDR1 and CDR2 sequences are WNHNN and SYGVQD (reference sequence). CDR3 length: 13 residues. For the CDR3, the DNA is TGCGCCAGCCGGGATAGCTACAATCAGCCCCAGCATTTT. Translation: CASRDSYNQPQHF.

This clone occurred a few times. This chain connects TRBV4-1 to TRBJ2-2; TRBD1 matches at 7 bases. V lost 4 bases, J lost 5 bases, and 7 bases stayed unmatched. Germline CDR1 is MGHRA and CDR2 is YSYEKL. The CDR3 sequence is 15 residues long. The CDR3 region is CASSLRQGSTGELFF. Here the CDR3 DNA reads TGCGCCAGCAGCCTTCGACAGGGAAGTACCGGGGAGCTGTTTTTT.

V and J are TRBV27 and TRBJ2-1; 9 bases match TRBD1. J was trimmed by 8 bases and V by 4 bases; bases with no gene match: 12. Germline V gives CDR1 MNHEY, CDR2 SMNVEV (reference sequence). This CDR3 has 16 residues. The CDR3 DNA follows: TGTGCCAGCAGTTACCAAATGCGGGACAGGGACCATGAGCAGTTCTTC. Amino acid sequence: CASSYQMRDRDHEQFF.

This clone was detected once. The V gene is TRBV11-2, the J gene TRBJ2-7; TRBD2 aligns across 10 bases. This CDR3 has 17 amino acids. Unmatched junction bases numbered 15, after V lost 5 bases and J lost 5 bases. Germline lookup yields CDR1 SGHAT and CDR2 FQNNGV. The CDR3 here is CASSPGLLAGLMNEQYF. In DNA, the CDR3 is TGTGCCAGCAGCCCGGGTTTACTAGCGGGACTCATGAACGAGCAGTACTTC.

The chain has TRBV30 and TRBJ1-6, with 8 bases lining up with TRBD1. J lost 7 bases, V lost 1 base, and 6 bases had no gene match. CDR3 length equals 15 residues. CDR1 is GTSNPN, CDR2 SVGIG, per germline (reference sequence). The DNA for the CDR3 is TGTGCCTGGAGTGAGGGGACAGGCCTGAATTCACCCCTCCACTTT. This encodes CAWSEGTGLNSPLHF.

J is TRBJ1-2 and V is TRBV7-2; no clear D. Germline lookup yields CDR1 SGHTA and CDR2 FQGNSA. This CDR3 is 16 amino acids long. V shed 1 base and J shed 0 bases, with 12 bases lying between them. The CDR3 is CASSLERKAANYGYTF. As DNA, the CDR3 is TGTGCCAGCAGCTTAGAAAGGAAGGCGGCTAACTATGGCTACACCTTC. Supplemented by reference TRBV7-2 and TRBJ1-2, the full variable domain reads GAGVSQSPSNKVTEKGKDVELRCDPISGHTALYWYRQSLGQGLEFLIYFQGNSAPDKSGLPSDRFSAERTGGSVSTLTIQRTQQEDSAVYLCASSLERKAANYGYTFGSGTRLTVV.

This clone was found a few times. The chain is built from TRBV5-1 and TRBJ1-1; D is perhaps TRBD1 (5 bases). Trimming took off 1 base at V and 3 bases at J, with 10 bases between the two ends. The CDR3 sequence is 14 residues long. Germline values: CDR1 SGHRS, CDR2 YFSETQ. CDR3 residues: CASSLRGGYTEAFF. Here the CDR3 DNA reads TGCGCCAGCAGCTTGAGGGGTGGGTACACTGAAGCTTTCTTT.

The V and J genes are TRBV4-2 and TRBJ2-5; tentative D call: TRBD2 (6 bases). This CDR3 spans 13 amino acids. V was clipped by 0 bases and J by 5 bases, with 7 bases between them. Germline V gene data show CDR1 as LGHNA and CDR2 as YNFKEQ. The CDR3 sequence is CASSQDGGETQYF. CDR3 nucleotides: TGTGCCAGCAGCCAAGATGGGGGGGAGACCCAGTACTTC.

This clone has more than one count but fewer than ten. The chain is built from TRBV5-5 and TRBJ1-6; D uncertain. The CDR3 is 17 amino acids. Trimming left V 1 base short and J 0 bases short, with 11 bases between. From germline, CDR1 is SGHKS and CDR2 YYEKEE (reference sequence). The CDR3 loop reads CASSLRPLSSYNSPLHF. The CDR3 DNA sequence: TGTGCCAGCAGCTTGCGCCCGCTGAGCTCCTATAATTCACCCCTCCACTTT.

The V gene is TRBV11-2, the J gene TRBJ2-1; D is uncertain. Germline lookup yields CDR1 SGHAT and CDR2 FQNNGV. This CDR3 region has 14 residues. Trimming left V 5 bases short and J 0 bases short, with 8 bases between. CDR3 nucleotide sequence: TGTGCCAGCAGCCCTCCTAACTCCTACAATGAGCAGTTCTTC. This encodes CASSPPNSYNEQFF.

The rearrangement uses TRBV5-4 and TRBJ2-1; the match to TRBD2 covers 8 bases. The V segment lost 0 bases and the J segment 5 bases; nucleotides outside the gene matches: 4. The CDR3 runs to 15 residues. From germline, CDR1 is SGHNT and CDR2 YYREEE (reference sequence). CDR3 protein: CASSLVAGPNNEQFF. DNA for the CDR3: TGTGCCAGCAGCTTGGTAGCGGGGCCCAACAATGAGCAGTTCTTC.

V gene TRBV4-2 combines with J gene TRBJ2-3, with unresolved D. CDR3 length equals 13 residues. Per the germline V gene, CDR1 is LGHNA and CDR2 is YNFKEQ. Trimming removed 1 base from V and 6 bases from J, with 8 bases in between. The CDR3 bases are TGTGCCAGCAGCCAAGGGGTTTGGGATACGCAGTATTTT. Its protein product is CASSQGVWDTQYF.

The gene calls are TRBV6-5 and TRBJ1-3; 9 bases are shared with TRBD1. Germline V gives CDR1 MNHEY, CDR2 SVGAGI. J was trimmed by 4 bases and V by 5 bases; bases with no gene match: 6. This CDR3 region has 15 residues. This CDR3 is CASSPGTGLGNTIYF. The CDR3 bases are TGTGCCAGCAGTCCCGGGACAGGGCTGGGAAACACCATATATTTT.

Here the CDR3 DNA reads TGTGCCAGTAGCGACTCAAGGGACAGGGCTTCTGGCTACACCTTC. Residues: CASSDSRDRASGYTF. This chain uses TRBV19 with TRBJ1-2; 9 bases align to TRBD1. This CDR3 comprises 15 residues. Trimming took 6 bases from V and 7 from J; bases not matched to a gene: 12. Germline lookup yields CDR1 LNHDA and CDR2 SQIVND (reference sequence).

This chain uses TRBV7-6 with TRBJ2-1; 11 bases agree with TRBD2. The CDR3 runs to 15 residues. CDR1 and CDR2 from the germline V gene are SGHVS and FNYEAQ. Germline trimming cut 5 bases from V and 4 bases from J; bases unmatched to any gene: 4. The CDR3 is CASSTTSGIYNEQFF. The CDR3 coding sequence is TGTGCCAGCAGCACGACTAGCGGGATATACAATGAGCAGTTCTTC.

The genes are TRBV28 and TRBJ1-2; 11 bases fit TRBD1. Germline V lookup: CDR1 MDHEN, CDR2 SYDVKM. V trimming: 5 bases; J trimming: 7 bases; junction bases outside the gene matches: 12. This CDR3 is built from 16 residues. In DNA, the CDR3 is TGTGCCAGCAGTCGGACAGGGGGCCTAAATAGAGGTGGCTACACCTTC. This translates into CASSRTGGLNRGGYTF.

V is TRBV5-6 and J is TRBJ1-2; D is perhaps TRBD1 (5 bases). The CDR3 extends over 15 amino acids. Trimming pared 2 bases from V and 3 bases from J, leaving 14 bases between. CDR1 is SGHDT and CDR2 is YYEEEE in the germline V gene. The DNA for the CDR3 is TGTGCCAGCAGCTTCGGCAGGGCCGTCGACTATGGCTACACCTTC. Amino acid sequence: CASSFGRAVDYGYTF.

The V call is TRBV5-1, the J call TRBJ2-7, with D tentatively TRBD1 (6 bases). CDR1 is SGHRS and CDR2 is YFSETQ in the germline V gene. CDR3 length equals 14 residues. The V gene lost 5 bases and the J gene lost 3 bases, with 15 bases spanning the gap. The chain's CDR3 is CASRGSGQDYEQYF. The CDR3 region has the DNA TGCGCCAGCAGAGGGTCGGGACAAGACTACGAGCAGTACTTC.

In this sample, this clone turned up once. The gene calls are TRBV7-3 and TRBJ2-1; no clear D gene. V lost 2 bases and J 5 bases, leaving 7 bases between the germline ends. The germline gives CDR1 SGHTA, CDR2 FQGTGA. This CDR3 is built from 13 residues. CDR3 loop: CASSLELNNEQFF. In nucleotides, the CDR3 is TGTGCCAGCAGCTTAGAACTAAACAATGAGCAGTTCTTC.

This rearrangement joins TRBV11-2 to TRBJ1-4, with D possibly matching TRBD1 (6 bases). The CDR3 contains 17 residues. From germline, CDR1 is SGHAT and CDR2 FQNNGV. V was pared by 1 base and J by 7 bases, with 19 bases between. CDR3 sequence (DNA): TGTGCCAGCAGCTTAGGCTACTCAGGGGCGCTATTTGAAAAACTGTTTTTT. Amino acid sequence: CASSLGYSGALFEKLFF.

J is TRBJ1-2 and V is TRBV9; D unresolved. The CDR3 has 15 residues. V was clipped by 0 bases and J by 2 bases, with 11 bases between them. Germline V lookup: CDR1 SGDLS, CDR2 YYNGEE. For the CDR3, the DNA is TGTGCCAGCAGCGTAGAAGGGTATCCCAACTATGGCTACACCTTC. This encodes CASSVEGYPNYGYTF.

The chain joins TRBV27 to TRBJ2-1; maybe TRBD1 (5 bases). In germline, CDR1 is MNHEY, CDR2 SMNVEV (reference sequence). V lost 5 bases and J 1 base, leaving 9 bases between the germline ends. The CDR3 loop spans 14 amino acids. CDR3 nucleotide sequence: TGTGCCAGCAGTGGGGCAGGGTCCTACAATGAGCAGTTCTTC. Translated: CASSGAGSYNEQFF.

J is TRBJ1-4 and V is TRBV7-9; D possibly corresponds to TRBD1 (5 bases). The CDR3 loop spans 14 amino acids. Per the germline V gene, CDR1 is SEHNR and CDR2 is FQNEAQ (reference sequence). Trimming removed 0 bases from V and 8 bases from J, with 10 bases in between. The CDR3 nucleotides are TGTGCCAGCAGCTTAGCCCAGGGTATAGAAAAACTGTTTTTT. It codes for CASSLAQGIEKLFF.

This clone occurred once. The chain carries TRBV11-3 and TRBJ2-1, with 9 nucleotides matching TRBD1. There are 15 residues in the CDR3. Unmatched junction bases numbered 8, after V lost 4 bases and J lost 7 bases. Germline V gene data show CDR1 as SGHNT and CDR2 as YENEEA. The CDR3 spells CASSSRQGGRNEQFF. The CDR3 DNA follows: TGTGCCAGCAGCTCTCGACAGGGGGGGAGGAATGAGCAGTTCTTC.

The chain is built from TRBV9 and TRBJ2-5; 10 nucleotides align to TRBD1. The junction had 10 bases not matched to a gene; V was cut back by 3 bases and J by 2 bases. The CDR3 totals 17 residues. CDR1 SGDLS and CDR2 YYNGEE come from the germline V gene. CDR3 sequence (DNA): TGTGCCAGCAGCGGATCTCGGGACAGGGGATATCAAGAGACCCAGTACTTC. Protein: CASSGSRDRGYQETQYF.

The CDR3 sequence is CASSFWLDPDGYTF. CDR3 coding DNA: TGTGCCAGTAGTTTTTGGTTAGACCCAGACGGCTACACCTTC. The chain uses TRBV19 and TRBJ1-2, with D uncertain. This CDR3 comprises 14 residues. Germline assignment: CDR1 LNHDA and CDR2 SQIVND (reference sequence). Trimming took off 5 bases at V and 8 bases at J, with 18 bases between the two ends.